This TCR beta chain was sequenced for a study of T cells in Graves' hyperthyroidism and ophthalmopathy. A word on this clonotype: Its antigen remains unidentified.

Amplification of TCR beta CDR3 regions used RNA as the template. The TCR CDR3 first-round RT-PCR relied on the HTBI primer set. TCRdb fed the multiplex PCR reads into MiXCR, producing one record per CDR3 protein. Counted here are around 110,000 distinct CDR3 sequences, about 17% occurring once; the ten biggest clones make up 42%. The study, taken as a whole, reports: In the analysis, a 13 V-J model separated ophthalmopathy from stable hyperthyroidism. In blood, most of the thyroid clonotypes expanded above 0.001 were also present.

The V end was cut by 0 bases, the J end by 15 bases, with 10 bases between. This CDR3 has 11 residues. Looked up from germline, CDR1 is SGHRS and CDR2 is YFSETQ. This chain uses TRBV5-1 with TRBJ2-1, with a weak D call TRBD1 (6 bases). The receptor was derived from a woman aged 50 to 65 with Graves' hyperthyroidism. Sequenced input: blood. The CDR3 DNA is TGCGCCAGCAGCTTGGGCAGGGGAACGTTCTTC. Translated: CASSLGRGTFF.